The entry below describes one T cell receptor beta chain. The sample has other DNA sequences that encode this CDR3 too. This record belongs to a study of control samples from healthy donors and cancer patients. The CDR3 sequence is 13 residues long. Germline V gene lookup returns CDR1 MNHEY and CDR2 SMNVEV (reference sequence). Trimming removed 3 bases at V and 0 bases at J, with 3 bases between. Here immunoSEQ multiplex PCR was the method, and the copy in TCRdb shows in-frame clones only, minus some. The table includes under 450,000 clones, roughly 90% detected once. The sequence came from a man aged 35 to 55 with head and neck cancer. The rearrangement joins TRBV27 to TRBJ2-1; D is unresolved. The sample comprised PBMCs. CDR3 bases: TGTGCCAGCAGTTTTTCCTCCTACAATGAGCAGTTCTTC. Protein product: CASSFSSYNEQFF.